The 6 T cell receptor beta chains given below trace back to one sample, sequenced in a study of T-cell reconstitution after alpha-beta-depleted transplantation in children. Construction of the TCRbeta library involved unique molecular identifiers. TCRdb recomputed calls from the PCR reads with MiXCR, one row per CDR3 protein. The sample carries approximately 230,000 distinct CDR3 sequences, about 26% recorded once. This specimen consisted of PBMCs, obtained before TCRalphabeta/CD19-depleted stem cell transplant. The receptors shown here come from a girl aged 2 to 10 with Fanconi anemia, due to receive a stem cell transplant.

There are many counts of this clonotype. The rearrangement links TRBV5-1 to TRBJ2-1, with 11 bases that match TRBD1. The length of the CDR3 is 18 residues. V shed 0 bases, J shed 5 bases, and the junction held 10 bases outside the gene matches. Germline CDR1 SGHRS, CDR2 YFSETQ. In nucleotides, the CDR3 is TGCGCCAGCAGCTTGGTGGTGGGGCCGGGACAGGGGGACAATGAGCAGTTCTTC. Translation gives CASSLVVGPGQGDNEQFF.

This clonotype was picked up a small number of times. The genes are TRBV6-1 and TRBJ2-3; no definite D call. This CDR3 spans 15 amino acids. Trimming removed 2 bases from V and 2 bases from J, with 11 bases in between. The V gene's germline CDR1 is MNHNS and CDR2 SASEGT. In nucleotides, the CDR3 is TGTGCCAGCAGTGAATTCGACATCTACACAGATACGCAGTATTTT. Its translation is CASSEFDIYTDTQYF.

J is TRBJ2-5 and V is TRBV28; D might be TRBD2 (6 bases). The CDR3 is made up of 15 amino acids. Germline V CDR1 and CDR2: MDHEN, SYDVKM. Deletions cut 8 bases from V and 6 bases from J, with 22 bases between. The CDR3 DNA sequence: TGTGCCAGCCAAGTGCCGGGACTTCTAGACCAGACCCAGTACTTC. This encodes CASQVPGLLDQTQYF.

This clonotype has at least ten counts. This sequence joins TRBV29-1 and TRBJ2-1, with TRBD1 matching 8 bases. J was trimmed by 5 bases and V by 7 bases; bases with no gene match: 13. This CDR3 spans 15 amino acids. CDR1 is SQVTM, CDR2 ANQGSEA, per germline. The CDR3 coding sequence is TGCAGCGCTAGAACCCAGGGGGCTAGAAACAATGAGCAGTTCTTC. It translates to CSARTQGARNNEQFF.

The chain links TRBV10-3 to TRBJ1-2; no clear D. The CDR3 is made up of 14 amino acids. CDR1 and CDR2 (germline): ENHRY, SYGVKD. V lost 6 bases, J lost 3 bases, and 14 bases lay in between. CDR3 region: CAIRPGGWDYGYTF. In DNA, the CDR3 is TGTGCCATCAGACCGGGAGGATGGGACTATGGCTACACCTTC.

The rearrangement uses TRBV29-1 and TRBJ2-1; D is unclear. This CDR3 has 12 residues. The V end lost 6 bases, the J end lost 7 bases, and 13 bases lay between the germline ends. In germline, CDR1 is SQVTM, CDR2 ANQGSEA. CDR3 region: CSVVTLRNEQFF. The CDR3 DNA follows: TGCAGCGTCGTGACTCTGAGGAATGAGCAGTTCTTC.